This T cell receptor (beta chain) was captured in a study of T cell changes during pregnancy in multiple sclerosis. Only in-frame clones appear in the TCRdb table, and some are missing; sequencing was by immunoSEQ multiplex PCR. The data show 79,000 or so clones, more than 80% seen once. The CDR3 length is 11 residues. Looked up from germline, CDR1 is MNHEY and CDR2 is SVGAGI. V gave up 7 bases and J gave up 5 bases, with 8 bases separating them. The sequencing used CD4+ T cells from peripheral blood mononuclear cells, collected before pregnancy. This clonotype originated in a female donor with multiple sclerosis, enrolled in a pregnancy study. The chain couples TRBV6-5 to TRBJ2-5; maybe TRBD2 (5 bases). As DNA, the CDR3 is TGTGCCAGCACCCGCGGGGAGACCCAGTACTTC. Translating gives CASTRGETQYF.